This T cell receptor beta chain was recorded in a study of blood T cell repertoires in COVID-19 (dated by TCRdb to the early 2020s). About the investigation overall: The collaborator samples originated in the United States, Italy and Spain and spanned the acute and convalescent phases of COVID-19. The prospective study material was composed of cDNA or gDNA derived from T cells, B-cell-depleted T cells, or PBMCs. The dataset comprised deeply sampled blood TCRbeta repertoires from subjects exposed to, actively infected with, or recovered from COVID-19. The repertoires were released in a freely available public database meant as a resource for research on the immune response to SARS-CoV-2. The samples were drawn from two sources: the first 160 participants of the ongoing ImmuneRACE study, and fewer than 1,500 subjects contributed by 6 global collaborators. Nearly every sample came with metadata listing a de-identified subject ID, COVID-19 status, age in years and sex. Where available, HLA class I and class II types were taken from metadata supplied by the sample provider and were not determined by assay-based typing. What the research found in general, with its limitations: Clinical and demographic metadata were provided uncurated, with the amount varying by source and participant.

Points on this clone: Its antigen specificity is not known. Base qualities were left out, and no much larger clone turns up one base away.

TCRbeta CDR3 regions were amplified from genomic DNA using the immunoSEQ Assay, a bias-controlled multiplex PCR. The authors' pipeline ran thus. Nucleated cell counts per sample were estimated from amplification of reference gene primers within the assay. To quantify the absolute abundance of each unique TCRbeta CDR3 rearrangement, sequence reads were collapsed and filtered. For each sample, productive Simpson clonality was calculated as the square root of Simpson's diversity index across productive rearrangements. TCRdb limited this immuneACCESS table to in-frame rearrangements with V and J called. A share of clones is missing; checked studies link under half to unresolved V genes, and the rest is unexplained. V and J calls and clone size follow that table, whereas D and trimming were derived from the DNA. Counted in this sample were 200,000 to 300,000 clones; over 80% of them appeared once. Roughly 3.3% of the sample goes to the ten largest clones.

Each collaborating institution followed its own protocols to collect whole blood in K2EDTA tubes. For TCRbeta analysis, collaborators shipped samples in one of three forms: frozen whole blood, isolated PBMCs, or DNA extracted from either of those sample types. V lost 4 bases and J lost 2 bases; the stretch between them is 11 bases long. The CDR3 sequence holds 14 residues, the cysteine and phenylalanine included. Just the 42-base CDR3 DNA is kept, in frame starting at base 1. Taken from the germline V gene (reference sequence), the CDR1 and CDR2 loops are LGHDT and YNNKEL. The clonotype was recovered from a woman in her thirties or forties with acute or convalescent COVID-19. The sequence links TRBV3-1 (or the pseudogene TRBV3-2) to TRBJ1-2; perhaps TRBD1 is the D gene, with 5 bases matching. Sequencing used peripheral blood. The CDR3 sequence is CASSPGHSNYGYTF. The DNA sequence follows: TGTGCCAGCAGCCCCGGACACAGCAACTATGGCTACACCTTC.